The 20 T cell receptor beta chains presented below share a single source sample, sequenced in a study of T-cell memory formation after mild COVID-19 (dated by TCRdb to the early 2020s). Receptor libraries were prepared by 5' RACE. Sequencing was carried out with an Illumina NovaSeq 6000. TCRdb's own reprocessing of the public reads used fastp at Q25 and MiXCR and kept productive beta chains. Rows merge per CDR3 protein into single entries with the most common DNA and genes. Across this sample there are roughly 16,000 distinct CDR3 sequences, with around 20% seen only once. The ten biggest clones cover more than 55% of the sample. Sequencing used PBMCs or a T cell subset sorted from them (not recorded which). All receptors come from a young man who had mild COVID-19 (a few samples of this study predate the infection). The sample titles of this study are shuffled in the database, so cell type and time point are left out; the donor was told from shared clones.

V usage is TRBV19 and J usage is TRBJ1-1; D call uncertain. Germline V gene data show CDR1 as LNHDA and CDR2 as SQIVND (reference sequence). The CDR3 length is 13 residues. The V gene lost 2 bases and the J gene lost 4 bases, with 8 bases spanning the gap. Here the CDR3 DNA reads TGTGCCAGTAGTATACGAACACCCACTGAAGCTTTCTTT. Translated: CASSIRTPTEAFF.

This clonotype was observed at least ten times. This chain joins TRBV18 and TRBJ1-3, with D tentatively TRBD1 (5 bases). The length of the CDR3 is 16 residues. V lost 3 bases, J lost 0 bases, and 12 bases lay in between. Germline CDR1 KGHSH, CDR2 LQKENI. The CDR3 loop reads CASSPVGGASGNTIYF. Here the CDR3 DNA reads TGTGCCAGCTCACCGGTCGGGGGTGCCTCTGGAAACACCATATATTTT.

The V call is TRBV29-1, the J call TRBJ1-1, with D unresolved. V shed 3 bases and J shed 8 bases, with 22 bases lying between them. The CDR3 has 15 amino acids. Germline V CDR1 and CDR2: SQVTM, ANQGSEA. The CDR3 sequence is CSVDEGLDRFEEAFF. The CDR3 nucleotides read TGCAGCGTTGATGAGGGATTAGATAGATTCGAGGAAGCTTTCTTT.

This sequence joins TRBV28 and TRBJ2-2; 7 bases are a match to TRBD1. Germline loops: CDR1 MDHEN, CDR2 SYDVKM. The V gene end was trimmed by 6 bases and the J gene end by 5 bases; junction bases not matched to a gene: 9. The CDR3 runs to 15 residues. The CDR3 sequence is CASRSLRGSTGELFF. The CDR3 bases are TGTGCCAGCAGGAGCCTCAGGGGGAGTACCGGGGAGCTGTTTTTT.

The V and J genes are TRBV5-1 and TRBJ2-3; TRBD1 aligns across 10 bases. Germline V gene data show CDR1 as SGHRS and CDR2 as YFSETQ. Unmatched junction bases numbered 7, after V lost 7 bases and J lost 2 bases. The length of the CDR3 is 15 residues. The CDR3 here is CASLTGTGATDTQYF. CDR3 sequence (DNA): TGCGCCAGCTTAACCGGGACAGGGGCCACAGATACGCAGTATTTT.

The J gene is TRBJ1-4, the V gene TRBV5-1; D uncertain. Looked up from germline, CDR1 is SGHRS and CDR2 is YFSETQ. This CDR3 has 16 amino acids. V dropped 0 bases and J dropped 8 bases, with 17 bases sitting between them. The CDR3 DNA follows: TGCGCCAGCAGCTTGGGTCCGTCGGGAGATGGGGAAAAACTGTTTTTT. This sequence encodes CASSLGPSGDGEKLFF.

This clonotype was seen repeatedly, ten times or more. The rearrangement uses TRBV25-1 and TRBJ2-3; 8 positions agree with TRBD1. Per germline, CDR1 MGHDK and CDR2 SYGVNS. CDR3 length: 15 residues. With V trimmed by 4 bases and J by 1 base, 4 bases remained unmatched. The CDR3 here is CASSAGGWGTDTQYF. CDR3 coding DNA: TGTGCCAGCAGTGCAGGGGGCTGGGGCACAGATACGCAGTATTTT.

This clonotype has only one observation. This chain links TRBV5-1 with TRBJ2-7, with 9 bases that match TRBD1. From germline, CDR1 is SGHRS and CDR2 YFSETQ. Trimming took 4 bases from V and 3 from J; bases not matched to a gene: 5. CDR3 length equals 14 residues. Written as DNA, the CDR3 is TGCGCCAGCAGCCTTGGACAGGGGATCTACGAGCAGTACTTC. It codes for CASSLGQGIYEQYF.

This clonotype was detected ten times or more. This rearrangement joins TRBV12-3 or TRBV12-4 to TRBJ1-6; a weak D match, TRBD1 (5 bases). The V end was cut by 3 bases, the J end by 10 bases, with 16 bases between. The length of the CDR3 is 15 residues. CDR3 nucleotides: TGTGCCAGCAGTTTTAGGGGTTTGCTCGGATCACCCCTCCACTTT. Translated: CASSFRGLLGSPLHF.

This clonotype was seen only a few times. The CDR3 loop reads CASGPGEKLFF. The CDR3 nucleotides are TGTGCCAGCGGTCCAGGGGAAAAACTGTTTTTT. The rearrangement uses TRBV6-2 or TRBV6-3 and TRBJ1-4, with a tentative D call TRBD1 (5 bases). Trimming pared 8 bases from V and 8 bases from J, leaving 9 bases between. CDR1 and CDR2 from the germline V gene are MNHEY and SVGEGT. The CDR3 spans 11 residues.

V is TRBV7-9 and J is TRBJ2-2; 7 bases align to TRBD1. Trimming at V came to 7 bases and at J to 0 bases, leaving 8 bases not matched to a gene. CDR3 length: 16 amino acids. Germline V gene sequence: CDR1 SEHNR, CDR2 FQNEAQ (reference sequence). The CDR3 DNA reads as TGTGCCAGCACCCCAGGGGGACAGCCGAACACCGGGGAGCTGTTTTTT. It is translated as CASTPGGQPNTGELFF.

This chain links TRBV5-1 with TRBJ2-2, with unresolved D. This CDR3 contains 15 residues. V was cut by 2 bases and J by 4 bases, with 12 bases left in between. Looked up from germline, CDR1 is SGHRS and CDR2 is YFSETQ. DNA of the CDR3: TGCGCCAGCAGCTTACCCATGAACCCCACCGGGGAGCTGTTTTTT. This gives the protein CASSLPMNPTGELFF.

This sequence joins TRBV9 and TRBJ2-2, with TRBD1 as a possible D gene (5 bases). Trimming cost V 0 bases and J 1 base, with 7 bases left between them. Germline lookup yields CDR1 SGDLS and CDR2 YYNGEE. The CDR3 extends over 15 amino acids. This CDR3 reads CASSVGGMNTGELFF. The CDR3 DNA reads TGTGCCAGCAGCGTAGGGGGCATGAACACCGGGGAGCTGTTTTTT.

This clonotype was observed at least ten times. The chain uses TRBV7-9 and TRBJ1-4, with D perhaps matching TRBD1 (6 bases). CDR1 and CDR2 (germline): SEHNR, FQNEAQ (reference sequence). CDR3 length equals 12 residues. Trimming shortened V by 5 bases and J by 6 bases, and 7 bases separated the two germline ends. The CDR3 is CASSRTDEKLFF. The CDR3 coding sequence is TGTGCCAGCAGCCGGACAGATGAAAAACTGTTTTTT. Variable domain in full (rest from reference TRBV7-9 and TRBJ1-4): DTGVSQNPRHKITKRGQNVTFRCDPISEHNRLYWYRQTLGQGPEFLTYFQNEAQLEKSRLLSDRFSAERPKGSFSTLEIQRTEQGDSAMYLCASSRTDEKLFFGSGTQLSVL.

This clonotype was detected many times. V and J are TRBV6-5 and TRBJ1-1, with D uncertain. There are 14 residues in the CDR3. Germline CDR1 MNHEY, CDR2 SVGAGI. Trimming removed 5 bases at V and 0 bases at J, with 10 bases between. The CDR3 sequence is CASSGPRVNTEAFF. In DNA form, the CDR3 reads TGTGCCAGCAGTGGACCGCGGGTGAACACTGAAGCTTTCTTT.

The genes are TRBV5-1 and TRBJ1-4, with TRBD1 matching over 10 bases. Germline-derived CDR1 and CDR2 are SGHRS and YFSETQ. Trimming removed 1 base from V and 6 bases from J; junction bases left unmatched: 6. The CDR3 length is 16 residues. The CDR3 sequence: CASSLPVGTGDEKLFF. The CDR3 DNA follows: TGCGCCAGCAGCTTGCCCGTCGGGACAGGGGATGAAAAACTGTTTTTT.

The CDR3 loop reads CASSLGPSMGNEQFF. The CDR3 DNA follows: TGTGCCAGCAGCTTAGGCCCCTCGATGGGCAATGAGCAGTTCTTC. The gene calls are TRBV5-4 and TRBJ2-1, with D unresolved. V gave up 2 bases and J gave up 6 bases, with 15 bases separating them. In germline, CDR1 is SGHNT, CDR2 YYREEE (reference sequence). CDR3 length: 15 residues.

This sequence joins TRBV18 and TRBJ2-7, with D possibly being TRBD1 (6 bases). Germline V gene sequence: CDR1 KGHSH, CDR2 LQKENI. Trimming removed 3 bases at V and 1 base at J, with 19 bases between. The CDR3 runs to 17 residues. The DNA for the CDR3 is TGTGCCAGCTCACCCCCAAGGGCAGGGGCCCCATCCTACGAGCAGTACTTC. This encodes CASSPPRAGAPSYEQYF.

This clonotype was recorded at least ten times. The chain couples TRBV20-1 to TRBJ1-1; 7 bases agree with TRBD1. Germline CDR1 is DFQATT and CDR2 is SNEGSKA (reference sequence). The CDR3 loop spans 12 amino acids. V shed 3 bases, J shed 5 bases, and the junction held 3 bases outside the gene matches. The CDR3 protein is CSARKQGTEAFF. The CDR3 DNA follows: TGCAGTGCTAGGAAACAGGGGACTGAAGCTTTCTTT.

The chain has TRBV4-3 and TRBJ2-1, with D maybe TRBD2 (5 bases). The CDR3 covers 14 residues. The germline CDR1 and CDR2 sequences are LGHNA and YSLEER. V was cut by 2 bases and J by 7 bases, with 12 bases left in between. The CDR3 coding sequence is TGCGCCAGCAGCCAATTAAGTACTAGGAATGAGCAGTTCTTC. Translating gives CASSQLSTRNEQFF.